This entry describes one T cell receptor beta chain. What it binds is unknown. The data originate from a study of cytomegalovirus exposure and HLA in healthy donors. Looking at the study overall: Roughly 180 million T cells yielded approximately 100 million unique TCR beta sequences, as an earlier analysis found.

Findings of the study overall: Earlier analysis looked at TCR beta V segments, and most were productive about 87% or about 30% of the time.

PCR primers comprised 60 Vbeta and 13 Jbeta primers. Sequencing used immunoSEQ multiplex PCR; TCRdb keeps in-frame clones, though not all of them. The sample comprises some 170,000 clones, approximately 80% of which are singletons, and about 2.2% rests with the top ten. Germline CDR1 reads SGHNT; CDR2 reads YYREEE (reference sequence). This CDR3 is 14 amino acids long. V was trimmed by 0 bases and J by 1 base, leaving 7 bases between them. The TCR sequence derives from a woman aged 25-40 years in good health and CMV-seronegative. The sequenced material came from PBMCs. The chain recombines TRBV5-4 with TRBJ2-5; a possible D gene is TRBD1 (5 bases). CDR3 sequence (DNA): TGTGCCAGCAGCTTGGGACAGCTCCAAGAGACCCAGTACTTC. This translates into CASSLGQLQETQYF.